This TCR beta chain was found in a study of cytomegalovirus exposure and HLA in healthy donors. Study overall: Assignment to the Caucasian-associated ancestry cluster applied to approximately 80% of the approximately 400 genotyped donors. General observations from the study: Across HLA loci, a later analysis found differing TCR association rates, with DRB1 most and HLA-C fewest. Other equally common chains were less clonally expanded than HLA-associated TCR beta chains, a later analysis showed.

The primer mix had 60 Vbeta and 13 Jbeta primers. Produced via immunoSEQ multiplex PCR; TCRdb's table is partial and in-frame only. The sample lists approximately 200,000 clones; about four fifths were seen once. The CDR3 loop spans 15 amino acids. V lost 4 bases to trimming and J lost 3 bases, with 12 bases between them. CDR1 ENHRY and CDR2 SYGVKD come from the germline V gene. Worth noting for this clone: The antigen is undetermined.

The chain has TRBV10-3 and TRBJ2-2; D ambiguous. The sample was PBMCs. The receptor was isolated from a boy between 2 and 10 years old in good health and CMV-seronegative. CDR3 loop: CAISGVWQDTGELFF. For the CDR3, the DNA is TGTGCCATCAGTGGGGTTTGGCAGGACACCGGGGAGCTGTTTTTT.